These T cell receptor beta chains were read from a single sample in a study of OX40 agonist ivuxolimab in advanced cancers. Generated by immunoSEQ multiplex PCR, the TCRdb table keeps only in-frame clones and is missing some. The table lists around 80,000 clones, about 80% of them singletons. The sequences come from CD4+ or CD8+ T cells sorted from blood, collected in a trial of the OX40 agonist ivuxolimab. All receptors come from an adult with an advanced solid tumor such as melanoma, head and neck, liver or kidney cancer. Each CDR3 is given with its conserved first and last residue. The D gene is left open where the match is weak. The size entry is marked missing in some rows and otherwise reads once, few, many or a size class.

D gene	V gene	clone size	CDR3 length	J gene	CDR3 protein	CDR3 DNA
TRBD1	TRBV4-2	-	16	TRBJ2-2	CASSHPGQVVIGELFF	TGTGCCAGCAGCCACCCGGGACAGGTTGTTATCGGGGAGCTGTTTTTT
-	TRBV5-6	-	13	TRBJ2-3	CASGSRSTDTQYF	TGTGCCAGCGGTTCAAGGTCCACAGATACGCAGTATTTT
-	TRBV27	-	15	TRBJ2-5	CASSLGPAVQETQYF	TGTGCCAGCAGTTTGGGCCCGGCGGTCCAAGAGACCCAGTACTTC
TRBD1	TRBV28	-	15	TRBJ2-3	CASSSQPDRTDTQYF	TGTGCCAGCAGTTCCCAACCGGACAGGACAGATACGCAGTATTTT
TRBD2	TRBV7-3	-	14	TRBJ2-5	CASSSTSDRKTQYF	TGTGCCAGCAGTTCGACTAGCGATAGGAAGACCCAGTACTTC
TRBD1	TRBV29-1	-	16	TRBJ1-2	CSVESPGQGAGSGYTF	TGCAGCGTTGAGTCGCCGGGACAGGGGGCGGGAAGTGGCTACACCTTC
-	TRBV28	-	12	TRBJ1-1	CASSLLNTEAFF	TGTGCCAGCAGTTTGCTGAACACTGAAGCTTTCTTT
-	TRBV18	-	14	TRBJ2-3	CASSPGRGTDTQYF	TGTGCCAGCTCACCAGGCAGGGGCACAGATACGCAGTATTTT
TRBD1	TRBV11-3	-	14	TRBJ2-2	CASSRTGATGELFF	TGTGCCAGCAGCCGGACAGGGGCAACCGGGGAGCTGTTTTTT
-	TRBV7-2	few	13	TRBJ1-5	CASSISLGEPQHF	TGTGCCAGCAGCATTAGTCTGGGGGAGCCCCAGCATTTT
TRBD1	TRBV28	few	14	TRBJ1-6	CASSLGTGHSPLHF	TGTGCCAGCAGTTTGGGGACAGGTCATTCACCCCTCCACTTT
-	TRBV6-4	-	13	TRBJ1-1	CASSLTSDTEAFF	TGTGCCAGCAGTCTAACGTCAGACACTGAAGCTTTCTTT
-	TRBV30	-	12	TRBJ1-2	CAGGLPGYGYTF	TGTGCCGGAGGGCTTCCTGGCTATGGCTACACCTTC
TRBD2	TRBV27	-	16	TRBJ2-1	CASSFGGGGPYNEQFF	TGTGCCAGCAGTTTTGGCGGGGGGGGGCCCTACAATGAGCAGTTCTTC
TRBD2	TRBV7-3	-	18	TRBJ2-3	CASSYYGLAGGSGDTQYF	TGTGCCAGCAGCTATTATGGACTAGCGGGGGGTTCTGGCGATACGCAGTATTTT
-	TRBV25-1	-	13	TRBJ1-2	CASSRQDLYGYTF	TGTGCCAGCAGTAGACAGGACCTCTATGGCTACACCTTC
TRBD2	TRBV5-1	-	13	TRBJ2-5	CASSSGREETQYF	TGCGCCAGCAGCTCCGGGAGGGAGGAGACCCAGTACTTC
TRBD1	TRBV5-5	-	16	TRBJ1-1	CASSRTGGGFDTEAFF	TGTGCCAGCAGTAGAACAGGGGGAGGATTTGACACTGAAGCTTTCTTT
TRBD1	TRBV5-1	-	15	TRBJ1-1	CASSPGTGVQTEAFF	TGCGCCAGCAGCCCAGGGACAGGGGTCCAAACTGAAGCTTTCTTT
-	TRBV9	few	14	TRBJ1-2	CASSAGGSNYGYTF	TGTGCCAGCAGCGCCGGCGGGTCTAACTATGGCTACACCTTC
TRBD2	TRBV10-1	-	17	TRBJ2-1	CASSENSGGRSYNEQFF	TGCGCCAGCAGTGAGAATAGCGGGGGGAGGTCCTACAATGAGCAGTTCTTC
-	TRBV5-4	-	15	TRBJ2-2	CASSPDGLRTGELFF	TGTGCCAGCAGTCCCGACGGGCTTCGGACCGGGGAGCTGTTTTTT
TRBD2	TRBV28	-	14	TRBJ2-3	CATGAGGRTDTQYF	TGTGCCACCGGAGCGGGGGGGCGGACAGATACGCAGTATTTT
-	TRBV7-3	-	14	TRBJ2-3	CASSLEGPGGTQYF	TGTGCCAGCAGCTTAGAGGGTCCCGGGGGTACGCAGTATTTT
TRBD2	TRBV5-6	-	16	TRBJ2-1	CASSLGRLAGGSEQFF	TGTGCCAGCAGCTTGGGTAGGCTAGCGGGGGGGAGTGAGCAGTTCTTC
TRBD1	TRBV29-1	-	15	TRBJ1-2	CSVVRTGGREGGYTF	TGCAGCGTTGTACGGACAGGGGGCAGAGAAGGTGGCTACACCTTC
TRBD1	TRBV2	-	16	TRBJ1-1	CASKTRPGGVSAEAFF	TGTGCCAGCAAAACACGGCCAGGGGGGGTGAGCGCTGAAGCTTTCTTT
TRBD1	TRBV7-2	-	16	TRBJ2-2	CASSLRGTGNTGELFF	TGTGCCAGCAGCCTAAGGGGGACAGGGAACACCGGGGAGCTGTTTTTT
-	TRBV27	-	15	TRBJ1-1	CASSTPGTRDTEAFF	TGTGCCAGCAGCACACCCGGGACAAGGGACACTGAAGCTTTCTTT
TRBD1	TRBV5-4	-	15	TRBJ1-1	CASSLGRQGSTEAFF	TGTGCCAGCAGCTTGGGTCGACAGGGAAGTACTGAAGCTTTCTTT
-	TRBV9	-	12	TRBJ2-3	CASSVDEDTQYF	TGTGCCAGCAGCGTAGATGAAGATACGCAGTATTTT
-	TRBV7-9	-	14	TRBJ1-1	CASSLDGVNTEAFF	TGTGCCAGCAGCTTAGACGGAGTGAACACTGAAGCTTTCTTT
TRBD1	TRBV4-3	-	15	TRBJ2-3	CASSLLQGAADTQYF	TGCGCCAGCAGCTTACTACAGGGGGCTGCAGATACGCAGTATTTT
TRBD1	TRBV4-1	-	18	TRBJ1-1	CASSQDSQQGSWGTEAFF	TGCGCCAGCAGCCAAGATAGTCAACAGGGGTCTTGGGGGACTGAAGCTTTCTTT
-	TRBV19	-	15	TRBJ2-2	CASSIWAGYTGELFF	TGTGCCAGTAGTATTTGGGCAGGGTACACCGGGGAGCTGTTTTTT
-	TRBV19	once	15	TRBJ1-2	CASSIDHTALYGYTF	TGTGCCAGTAGTATAGATCACACCGCGTTATATGGCTACACCTTC
-	TRBV11-2	-	13	TRBJ1-2	CASSQQGNYGYTF	TGTGCCAGCAGCCAACAGGGAAACTATGGCTACACCTTC
TRBD2	TRBV18	-	16	TRBJ2-1	CASSPTLAGGQNEQFF	TGTGCCAGCTCACCAACCCTAGCGGGGGGGCAGAATGAGCAGTTCTTC
-	TRBV5-6	-	15	TRBJ1-6	CASSWGGGENSPLHF	TGTGCCAGCAGCTGGGGAGGAGGAGAAAATTCACCCCTCCACTTT
TRBD1	TRBV6-1	-	14	TRBJ1-1	CASKSWGQGTEAFF	TGTGCCAGCAAAAGTTGGGGACAGGGCACTGAAGCTTTCTTT
TRBD2	TRBV7-2	-	15	TRBJ2-3	CASSRTSGSTDTQYF	TGTGCCAGCAGCCGAACTAGCGGCAGCACAGATACGCAGTATTTT
-	TRBV6-1	-	15	TRBJ2-2	CASSEALRGTGELFF	TGTGCCAGCAGTGAAGCGCTTCGGGGGACCGGGGAGCTGTTTTTT
TRBD1	TRBV5-6	-	14	TRBJ1-2	CASSMGQLSYGYTF	TGTGCCAGCAGCATGGGACAGTTGAGCTATGGCTACACCTTC
-	TRBV2	-	14	TRBJ2-2	CASSEGWGTGELFF	TGTGCCAGCAGTGAAGGATGGGGAACCGGGGAGCTGTTTTTT
TRBD1	TRBV6-6	-	14	TRBJ1-5	CASERQGGYQPQHF	TGTGCCAGCGAAAGACAGGGGGGTTATCAGCCCCAGCATTTT
TRBD1	TRBV28	-	16	TRBJ1-1	CASSPSTGAKDTEAFF	TGTGCCAGCAGCCCCTCGACAGGGGCGAAGGATACTGAAGCTTTCTTT